This T cell receptor (beta chain) was sequenced in a study of cytomegalovirus exposure and HLA in healthy donors. PCR was performed using 60 Vbeta and 13 Jbeta primers. Sequenced by immunoSEQ multiplex PCR; TCRdb stores in-frame clones only, minus some. Here the sample spans some 190,000 clones, 65% to 90% being singletons. Study-level results: When a later analysis was performed, an Asian-associated ancestry cluster reportedly had fewer N-insertions than the roughly 670-donor mean. A link between a missense DCLRE1C variant and TCR beta V- and J-gene trimming emerged from a later analysis. As a later analysis showed, several of the most significant clusters appeared to be linked to common viral pathogens.

A word on this clone: Its cognate antigen is unknown.

This receptor was identified in a woman aged 25-40 years in good health and CMV-seronegative. The material sequenced was PBMCs.

The CDR3: CASSYLTSGGGEQFF. The CDR3 DNA reads as TGTGCCAGCAGTTACTTGACTAGCGGGGGTGGTGAGCAGTTCTTC. The V and J genes are TRBV6-5 and TRBJ2-1; TRBD2 agrees at 12 bases. This CDR3 has 15 amino acids. V lost 1 base, J lost 9 bases, and 4 bases stayed unmatched. The V gene's germline CDR1 is MNHEY and CDR2 SVGAGI.